Following are 5 T cell receptor beta chains from one sample sequenced in a study of blood T cell repertoires in COVID-19. Measured with immunoSEQ multiplex PCR; TCRdb has only the in-frame clones, and not every one. This sample has 200,000 to 300,000 clones; around 90% occur once, and the top ten carry about 3.4%. Sequencing was performed on PBMCs or T cells enriched from blood (not recorded which). Every receptor here comes from a woman aged 35 to 49 who had been exposed to COVID-19.

The CDR3 DNA reads as TGTGCCAGCAGTTACTCAGGGGGCGGGGAGCCCCAGCATTTT. This codes for CASSYSGGGEPQHF. The chain uses TRBV6-5 and TRBJ1-5; 7 nucleotides align to TRBD1. V shed 0 bases and J 8 bases; nucleotides not matched to a gene: 4. The V gene's germline CDR1 is MNHEY and CDR2 SVGAGI. CDR3 size: 14 residues.

There are a few counts of this clone. The V gene is TRBV5-1, the J gene TRBJ2-7; 11 bases are shared with TRBD2. CDR3 length: 14 residues. The V gene end was trimmed by 4 bases and the J gene end by 5 bases; junction bases not matched to a gene: 5. The germline V gene encodes CDR1 SGHRS and CDR2 YFSETQ. CDR3: CASSVLAGGNEQYF. As DNA, the CDR3 is TGCGCCAGCAGCGTCCTAGCGGGGGGTAACGAGCAGTACTTC.

This clone was counted once. This chain uses TRBV19 with TRBJ2-1; possible D gene TRBD2, 6 bases. Trimming shortened V by 3 bases and J by 4 bases, and 16 bases separated the two germline ends. The germline CDR1 and CDR2 sequences are LNHDA and SQIVND (reference sequence). CDR3 size: 16 residues. The CDR3 DNA follows: TGTGCCAGTAGTATGCGGGGCGGGGCGGGTTACAATGAGCAGTTCTTC. Amino acids: CASSMRGGAGYNEQFF.

The V call is TRBV5-4, the J call TRBJ2-2, with 13 bases aligning to TRBD2. The CDR3 has 16 residues. Unmatched junction bases numbered 10, after V lost 7 bases and J lost 7 bases. Germline CDR1 reads SGHNT; CDR2 reads YYREEE (reference sequence). The CDR3 loop is CASLAGTSGINGELFF. The CDR3 DNA is TGTGCCAGCTTAGCCGGGACTAGCGGGATAAACGGGGAGCTGTTTTTT.

The J gene is TRBJ2-1, the V gene TRBV6-5, with 7 nucleotides matching TRBD1. The CDR3 contains 15 residues. V was clipped by 6 bases and J by 0 bases; unmatched bases: 5. Germline CDR1 reads MNHEY; CDR2 reads SVGAGI. DNA of the CDR3: TGTGCCAGCAGACCGGGACAGTCCTCCTACAATGAGCAGTTCTTC. Its translation: CASRPGQSSYNEQFF.